The T cell receptor (beta chain) described here comes from a study of regulatory and conventional T cells in breast cancer. Germline CDR1 reads MNHEY; CDR2 reads SVGAGI. The CDR3 contains 14 residues. Deletions cut 0 bases from V and 8 bases from J, with 13 bases between. TCRdb re-analysed the PCR reads in MiXCR, keeping a single row per CDR3 protein. The sample carries more than 15,000 distinct CDR3 sequences, 32% recorded once. This clonotype appeared a single time. The source material was conventional T cells from blood. The TCR originated in a female donor in good health. This sequence joins TRBV6-5 and TRBJ1-2; D may be TRBD1 (5 bases). The CDR3, as DNA: TGTGCCAGCAGTTACTCGGGGGAGGCGGGCGGCTACACCTTC. This codes for CASSYSGEAGGYTF.